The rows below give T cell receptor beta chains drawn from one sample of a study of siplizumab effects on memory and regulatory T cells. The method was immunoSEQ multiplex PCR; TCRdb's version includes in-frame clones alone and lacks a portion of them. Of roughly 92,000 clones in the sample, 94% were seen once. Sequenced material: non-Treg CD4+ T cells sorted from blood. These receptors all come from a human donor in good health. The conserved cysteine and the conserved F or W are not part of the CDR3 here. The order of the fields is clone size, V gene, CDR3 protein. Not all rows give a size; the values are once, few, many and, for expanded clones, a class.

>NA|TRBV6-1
ASSVTGANNQPQH
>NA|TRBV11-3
ASSLDQDRASYEQY
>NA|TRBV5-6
ASSNRDRGPYEQY
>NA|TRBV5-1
ASSANRQNTGELF
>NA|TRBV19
ATQLSGGTDTQY
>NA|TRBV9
ASSTSGTGDYEQY
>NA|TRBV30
AWGRGEPNEKLF
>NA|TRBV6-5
ASSLATGANYGYT
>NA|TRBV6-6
ASQGTSGRNEQF
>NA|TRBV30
AWSRGNTIY
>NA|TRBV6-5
ASSYAGQGSYEQY
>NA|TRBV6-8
ASSYSGRDRQRGTEAF
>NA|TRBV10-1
ASSVGGTNTDTQY
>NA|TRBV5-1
ASSYIGQGAKTGELF
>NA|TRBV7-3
ASSLRGHMNTGELF
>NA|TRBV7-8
ASSLAFQHYGYT
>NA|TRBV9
ASTQLNTEAF
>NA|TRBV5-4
ASSLGGQGARETQY
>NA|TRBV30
AWSGRPGRDRGYEQY
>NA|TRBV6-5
ASSSRPGLNYNEQF
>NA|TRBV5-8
ASSAHEQY
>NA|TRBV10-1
ASKQGEQY
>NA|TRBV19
ATEGQGGDTQY
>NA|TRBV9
ASSSLAGVQETQY
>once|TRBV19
ASSRDGQETQY
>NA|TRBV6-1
ASRVNTEAF
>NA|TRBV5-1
ASSYNFLGGRYEQY
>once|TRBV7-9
ASSSTGGVGDTQY
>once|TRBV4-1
ASSQDLPQRLPGFPNEQF
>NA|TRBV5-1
ASSPDTRGTEAF
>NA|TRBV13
ASSLNGPYGYT
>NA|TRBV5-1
ASSPGTEGQPQH
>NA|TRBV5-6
ASSAIGVGTSTDTQY
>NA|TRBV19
ASSTGTGGWQPQH
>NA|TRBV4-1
ASSQVRPSAVDEQY
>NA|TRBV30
AWRRQGSGELF
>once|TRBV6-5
ASSYSAGAGQPQH
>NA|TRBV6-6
ASRAGLAVRNEQF
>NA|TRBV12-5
ASGLAAGVVNEQF
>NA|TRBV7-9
ASSFYSAGGTYEQY
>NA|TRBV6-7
ASSSRGWHSNQPQH
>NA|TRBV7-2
ASTSRGWETQY
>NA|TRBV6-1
ASSEIAGGGEQY
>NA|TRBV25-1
ASSDPRTGDTEAF
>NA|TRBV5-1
ASSLVGRGNTEAF
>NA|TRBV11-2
ASSEKQGALTEAF
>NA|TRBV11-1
ASSLGDSGYT
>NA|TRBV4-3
ASSQDFGVGNTIY
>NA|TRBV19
ASSRDRANTGELF
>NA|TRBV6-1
ASSPRGIGNTEAF